This entry lists 24 T cell receptor beta chains sequenced from one sample in a study of beta chain features in type 1 diabetes. Investigators reverse transcribed all isolated RNA, so they sequenced expressed TCRB transcripts. Assay used: immunoSEQ multiplex PCR; TCRdb lists only in-frame clones, some missing. The top ten hold 2.2% of the sample, which has 60,000 or so clones, about three fifths seen once. Sample: Tregs from blood. The receptor set was obtained from a woman under 30 in good health.

The chain couples TRBV9 to TRBJ2-1, with 9 bases fitting TRBD2. There are 15 residues in the CDR3. V was pared by 0 bases and J by 10 bases, with 8 bases of the junction left unmatched. Germline-derived CDR1 and CDR2 are SGDLS and YYNGEE. The CDR3 nucleotides are TGTGCCAGCAGCGTAGTGGCGGGGGGGCCATCGGAGCAGTTCTTC. Its translation: CASSVVAGGPSEQFF. The complete variable domain, with remaining parts taken from reference TRBV9 and TRBJ2-1, reads DSGVTQTPKHLITATGQRVTLRCSPRSGDLSVYWYQQSLDQGLQFLIQYYNGEERAKGNILERFSAQQFPDLHSELNLSSLELGDSALYFCASSVVAGGPSEQFFGPGTRLTVL.

The V call is TRBV5-1, the J call TRBJ1-4; the D is unclear. Germline V gene data show CDR1 as SGHRS and CDR2 as YFSETQ. Trimming took off 0 bases at V and 4 bases at J, with 16 bases between the two ends. The CDR3 is 17 amino acids. This chain's CDR3 is CASSLGGEMDFNEKLFF. The CDR3 DNA follows: TGCGCCAGCAGCTTGGGCGGCGAAATGGACTTTAATGAAAAACTGTTTTTT.

This clone occurred once. This rearrangement joins TRBV27 to TRBJ2-7; TRBD1 agrees at 7 bases. J lost 0 bases, V lost 0 bases, and 2 bases had no gene match. CDR1 and CDR2 (germline): MNHEY, SMNVEV (reference sequence). The CDR3 covers 15 residues. DNA for the CDR3: TGTGCCAGCAGTTTATCAACAGGGGACTCCTACGAGCAGTACTTC. Protein product: CASSLSTGDSYEQYF.

This chain connects TRBV27 to TRBJ1-1; possibly TRBD1 for D (6 bases). This CDR3 contains 15 residues. Germline CDR1 reads MNHEY; CDR2 reads SMNVEV (reference sequence). V was shortened by 5 bases and J by 2 bases, with 15 bases between the two germline ends. In nucleotides, the CDR3 is TGTGCCAGCAGTGCTCGAGGCAGGGGCAACACTGAAGCTTTCTTT. It yields the protein CASSARGRGNTEAFF.

The rearrangement uses TRBV9 and TRBJ1-1; TRBD1 aligns across 7 bases. The CDR3 sequence is 13 residues long. With V trimmed by 1 base and J by 4 bases, 1 base remained unmatched. Germline-derived CDR1 and CDR2 are SGDLS and YYNGEE. The CDR3 bases are TGTGCCAGCAGCGTACAGGGGGGCACTGAAGCTTTCTTT. This translates into CASSVQGGTEAFF. Full variable domain (outside the CDR3, taken from reference TRBV9 and TRBJ1-1): DSGVTQTPKHLITATGQRVTLRCSPRSGDLSVYWYQQSLDQGLQFLIQYYNGEERAKGNILERFSAQQFPDLHSELNLSSLELGDSALYFCASSVQGGTEAFFGQGTRLTVV.

The chain couples TRBV30 to TRBJ1-1; 9 bases are shared with TRBD1. CDR1 and CDR2 (germline): GTSNPN, SVGIG (reference sequence). The CDR3 has 13 amino acids. The ends lost 3 bases at V and 5 bases at J; junction bases unmatched: 4. CDR3 sequence reads: CAWSGTGRTEAFF. The DNA for the CDR3 is TGTGCCTGGAGCGGGACAGGGCGAACTGAAGCTTTCTTT.

The chain recombines TRBV9 with TRBJ2-1; D not resolved. Germline V CDR1 and CDR2: SGDLS, YYNGEE. V dropped 7 bases and J dropped 5 bases, with 7 bases sitting between them. The CDR3 consists of 11 residues. DNA for the CDR3: TGTGCCAGCTCCATAGACAATGAGCAGTTCTTC. Its translation: CASSIDNEQFF.

The chain uses TRBV6-1 and TRBJ2-3; no firm D call. The V and J ends lost 7 bases and 7 bases respectively, with 12 bases between them. Germline lookup yields CDR1 MNHNS and CDR2 SASEGT. The CDR3 length is 12 residues. This chain's CDR3 is CASKRGWNTQYF. The CDR3 region has the DNA TGTGCCAGCAAGAGAGGTTGGAATACGCAGTATTTT.

This clone showed up just a few times. The genes are TRBV7-9 and TRBJ1-2, with D unresolved. CDR1 SEHNR and CDR2 FQNEAQ come from the germline V gene (reference sequence). This CDR3 spans 15 amino acids. Trimming left V 7 bases short and J 0 bases short, with 15 bases between. The CDR3 is CASTWMEGSNYGYTF. In DNA, the CDR3 is TGTGCCAGCACTTGGATGGAGGGATCTAACTATGGCTACACCTTC.

A few counts support this clone. The gene calls are TRBV19 and TRBJ1-4; 9 nucleotides agree with TRBD1. V gave up 4 bases and J gave up 8 bases; unmatched junction bases: 8. The CDR3 is made up of 15 amino acids. The germline V gene encodes CDR1 LNHDA and CDR2 SQIVND (reference sequence). The CDR3 region is CASSKGTGIREKLFF. CDR3 in DNA: TGTGCCAGTAGTAAAGGGACAGGGATAAGGGAAAAACTGTTTTTT.

This clone has a handful of counts. V is TRBV5-1 and J is TRBJ2-3; 11 nucleotides line up with TRBD1. The V gene's germline CDR1 is SGHRS and CDR2 YFSETQ. CDR3 size: 15 residues. Unmatched junction bases numbered 6, after V lost 4 bases and J lost 5 bases. The CDR3 here is CASSPGTGGQDTQYF. CDR3 bases: TGCGCCAGCAGCCCGGGGACAGGGGGTCAAGATACGCAGTATTTT.

This clone was seen a single time. V gene TRBV10-3 combines with J gene TRBJ1-1; a possible D gene is TRBD1 (6 bases). The V and J ends lost 4 bases and 6 bases respectively, with 21 bases between them. Germline values: CDR1 ENHRY, CDR2 SYGVKD. The CDR3 runs 16 residues. CDR3 amino acids: CAISGGLETGNAEAFF. The CDR3 DNA reads as TGTGCCATCAGTGGGGGGCTCGAAACAGGTAATGCTGAAGCTTTCTTT.

This chain links TRBV6-5 with TRBJ1-1, with 7 bases that match TRBD1. The CDR3 spans 13 residues. CDR1 MNHEY and CDR2 SVGAGI come from the germline V gene. J gave up 5 bases and V 6 bases, and 6 bases lay outside the gene matches. The CDR3 region has the DNA TGTGCCAGCAGCTGGGACAGCGGAACTGAAGCTTTCTTT. Translated: CASSWDSGTEAFF.

The J gene is TRBJ2-5, the V gene TRBV7-9; TRBD2 matches at 8 bases. The better agreement between TRBJ2-7 and the DNA end casts doubt on the J call. The CDR3 has 15 residues. Germline V CDR1 and CDR2: SEHNR, FQNEAQ (reference sequence). The CDR3 bases are TGTGCCAGCAGCCCAAGCGGGAGCGGGTCCTACGAGCAGTACTTC. Protein: CASSPSGSGSYEQYF.

This clone was found once. In DNA, the CDR3 is TGTGCCAGTAGTACCCGGGACACTTCCTACGAGCAGTACTTC. It is translated as CASSTRDTSYEQYF. The chain carries TRBV19 and TRBJ2-7; possible D gene TRBD1, 6 bases. The length of the CDR3 is 14 residues. Germline CDR1 and CDR2: LNHDA and SQIVND (reference sequence). Trimming pared 4 bases from V and 1 base from J, leaving 11 bases between.

CDR3 residues: CASSQVVGLSYEQYF. Here the CDR3 DNA reads TGCGCCAGCAGCCAAGTGGTTGGGCTCTCCTACGAGCAGTACTTC. The chain links TRBV4-1 to TRBJ2-7, with D unresolved. Germline-derived CDR1 and CDR2 are MGHRA and YSYEKL. The CDR3 totals 15 residues. V lost 1 base and J lost 0, with 10 bases in between.

The V call is TRBV9, the J call TRBJ1-1; perhaps TRBD1 as D (5 bases). V was pared by 2 bases and J by 5 bases, with 13 bases between. From germline, CDR1 is SGDLS and CDR2 YYNGEE. This CDR3 has 14 residues. CDR3 loop: CASSVQGSRTEAFF. The CDR3 DNA is TGTGCCAGCAGCGTTCAGGGCAGTAGGACTGAAGCTTTCTTT.

This clone was recorded a few times. V is TRBV5-1 and J is TRBJ2-3; 12 bases match TRBD1. J was trimmed by 8 bases and V by 4 bases; bases with no gene match: 14. Germline V lookup: CDR1 SGHRS, CDR2 YFSETQ. CDR3 length: 17 amino acids. The DNA of the CDR3 is TGCGCCAGCAGCCAACTCTCCGGGACAGGGGGCTTCGCTACGCAGTATTTT. Translated: CASSQLSGTGGFATQYF.

This clone has more than one count but fewer than ten. V and J are TRBV30 and TRBJ2-1, with D perhaps TRBD1 (5 bases). The germline gives CDR1 GTSNPN, CDR2 SVGIG (reference sequence). The CDR3 loop spans 13 amino acids. The V and J ends lost 3 bases and 4 bases respectively, with 10 bases between them. This chain's CDR3 is CAWRPDIYNEQFF. The CDR3 DNA is TGTGCCTGGAGGCCGGACATTTACAATGAGCAGTTCTTC.

The V and J genes are TRBV7-9 and TRBJ2-5; unclear D gene. The DNA end is a closer match to TRBJ2-7, so the J assignment may be wrong. The length of the CDR3 is 13 residues. The germline V gene has CDR1 SEHNR and CDR2 FQNEAQ (reference sequence). The DNA of the CDR3 is TGTGCCAGCAGCCGAGCTGATTTTTACGAGCAGTACTTC. Translating gives CASSRADFYEQYF.

V and J are TRBV10-3 and TRBJ2-7; D is perhaps TRBD1 (6 bases). Germline V gene data show CDR1 as ENHRY and CDR2 as SYGVKD. The CDR3 extends over 14 amino acids. The V end was cut by 11 bases, the J end by 1 base, with 18 bases between. The CDR3 reads CAVTGTSPSYEQYF. DNA for the CDR3: TGTGCCGTAACCGGGACATCACCATCCTACGAGCAGTACTTC.

This clone has only a few counts. The rearrangement links TRBV5-6 to TRBJ2-1; D is undetermined. The CDR3 loop spans 11 amino acids. Looked up from germline, CDR1 is SGHDT and CDR2 is YYEEEE. Trimming removed 4 bases at V and 9 bases at J, with 8 bases between. DNA of the CDR3: TGTGCCAGCAGCCGAGGCGGTGAGCAGTTCTTC. Its protein product is CASSRGGEQFF.

The chain has TRBV5-1 and TRBJ2-5, with D perhaps matching TRBD1 (8 bases). CDR1 and CDR2 from the germline V gene are SGHRS and YFSETQ. This CDR3 contains 15 residues. Trimming left V 4 bases short and J 4 bases short, with 17 bases between. CDR3 nucleotide sequence: TGCGCCAGCAGCCCCAGGACAGGGAGGGGAGAGACCCAGTACTTC. Protein product: CASSPRTGRGETQYF.

The rearrangement uses TRBV4-1 and TRBJ2-7; possible D gene TRBD2, 5 bases. Trimming took 3 bases from V and 3 from J, leaving 12 bases between them. The CDR3 is 14 residues long. Germline CDR1 reads MGHRA; CDR2 reads YSYEKL. CDR3 loop: CASSHSGKGYEQYF. The DNA for the CDR3 is TGCGCCAGCAGCCATTCGGGGAAGGGCTACGAGCAGTACTTC.